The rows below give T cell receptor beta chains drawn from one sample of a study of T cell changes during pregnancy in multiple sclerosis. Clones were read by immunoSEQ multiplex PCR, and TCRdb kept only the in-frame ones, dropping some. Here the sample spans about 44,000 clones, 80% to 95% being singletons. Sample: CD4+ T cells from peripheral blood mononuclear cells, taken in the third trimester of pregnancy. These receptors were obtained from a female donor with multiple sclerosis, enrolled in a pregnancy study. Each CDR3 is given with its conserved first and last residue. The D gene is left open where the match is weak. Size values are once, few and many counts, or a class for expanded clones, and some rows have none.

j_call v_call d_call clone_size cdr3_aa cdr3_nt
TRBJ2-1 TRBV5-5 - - CASSLASAYNEQFF TGTGCCAGCAGCTTGGCGAGCGCCTACAATGAGCAGTTCTTC
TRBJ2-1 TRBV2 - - CASSITGNEQFF TGTGCCAGCAGTATTACAGGGAATGAGCAGTTCTTC
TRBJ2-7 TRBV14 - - CASSSTGVSYEQYF TGTGCCAGCAGCTCGACAGGAGTCTCCTACGAGCAGTACTTC
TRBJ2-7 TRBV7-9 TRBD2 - CASSFAGERGLEQYF TGTGCCAGCAGCTTCGCGGGGGAGCGGGGCCTCGAGCAGTACTTC
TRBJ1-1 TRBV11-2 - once CASSLSQNTEAFF TGTGCCAGCAGCCTGAGCCAGAACACTGAAGCTTTCTTT
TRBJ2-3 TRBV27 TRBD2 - CASSSPGLAGRTDTQYF TGTGCCAGCAGTTCCCCGGGACTAGCGGGACGCACAGATACGCAGTATTTT
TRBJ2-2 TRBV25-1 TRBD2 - CASSELTSGRALGELFF TGTGCCAGCAGTGAATTGACGAGCGGGAGGGCCCTCGGGGAGCTGTTTTTT
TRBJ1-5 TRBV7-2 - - CASSQGQLDQPQHF TGTGCCAGCAGCCAAGGACAATTGGATCAGCCCCAGCATTTT
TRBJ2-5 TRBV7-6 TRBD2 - CASSLGVAGAVETQYF TGTGCCAGCAGCTTAGGGGTAGCGGGGGCGGTTGAGACCCAGTACTTC
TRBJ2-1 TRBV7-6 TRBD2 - CASSLTREGEQFF TGTGCCAGCAGCTTGACTAGGGAGGGTGAGCAGTTCTTC
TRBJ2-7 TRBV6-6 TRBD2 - CASSYSASGRGYEQYF TGTGCCAGCAGTTACTCGGCTAGCGGGAGGGGGTACGAGCAGTACTTC
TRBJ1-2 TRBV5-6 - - CASSLVQGNGYTF TGTGCCAGCAGCTTGGTGCAGGGAAATGGCTACACCTTC
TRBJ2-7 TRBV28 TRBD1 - CASSYKIGTGGNYEQYF TGTGCCAGCAGTTACAAGATCGGGACAGGGGGCAACTACGAGCAGTACTTC
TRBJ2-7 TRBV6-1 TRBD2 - CASIRAGLYEQYF TGTGCCAGCATACGAGCGGGGCTATACGAGCAGTACTTC
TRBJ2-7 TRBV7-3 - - CASSPNVDSYEQYF TGTGCCAGCAGCCCCAATGTTGACAGCTACGAGCAGTACTTC
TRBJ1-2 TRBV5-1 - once CASSLTDKGYTF TGCGCCAGCAGCTTGACAGATAAAGGCTACACCTTC
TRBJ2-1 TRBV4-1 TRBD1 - CASSLKMTGVVGNEQFF TGCGCCAGCAGCCTCAAGATGACAGGGGTCGTCGGAAATGAGCAGTTCTTC
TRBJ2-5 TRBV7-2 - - CASSSGETQYF TGTGCCAGCAGCTCGGGAGAGACCCAGTACTTC
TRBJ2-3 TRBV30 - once CAWEIGTDTQYF TGTGCCTGGGAGATAGGCACAGATACGCAGTATTTT
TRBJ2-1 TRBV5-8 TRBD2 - CASSSGWTSGSRGEQFF TGTGCCAGCAGCTCCGGGTGGACTAGCGGGAGTAGGGGTGAGCAGTTCTTC
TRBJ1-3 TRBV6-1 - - CASRTGRNTIYF TGTGCCAGCAGGACAGGAAGGAACACCATATATTTT
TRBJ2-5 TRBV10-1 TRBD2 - CASSARAGVLETQYF TGCGCCAGCAGTGCCCGAGCGGGAGTTTTGGAGACCCAGTACTTC
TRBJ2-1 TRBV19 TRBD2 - CASSAGLAEQFF TGTGCCAGTAGTGCGGGACTAGCGGAGCAGTTCTTC
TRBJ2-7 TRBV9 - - CASSVGWTGNYEQYF TGTGCCAGCAGCGTAGGGTGGACTGGGAACTACGAGCAGTACTTC
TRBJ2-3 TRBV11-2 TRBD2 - CASSLSPSGRWSDTQYF TGTGCCAGCAGCTTATCCCCTAGCGGGAGATGGTCAGATACGCAGTATTTT
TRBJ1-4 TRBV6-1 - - CASSENAGFNEKLFF TGTGCCAGCAGTGAAAATGCAGGGTTTAATGAAAAACTGTTTTTT
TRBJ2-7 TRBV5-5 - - CASSSTETYEQYF TGTGCCAGCAGCTCGACAGAAACCTACGAGCAGTACTTC
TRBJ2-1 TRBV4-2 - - CASSQDPFSLVAIGRNEQFF TGTGCCAGCAGCCAAGATCCCTTCTCTTTGGTAGCGATAGGCCGAAATGAGCAGTTCTTC